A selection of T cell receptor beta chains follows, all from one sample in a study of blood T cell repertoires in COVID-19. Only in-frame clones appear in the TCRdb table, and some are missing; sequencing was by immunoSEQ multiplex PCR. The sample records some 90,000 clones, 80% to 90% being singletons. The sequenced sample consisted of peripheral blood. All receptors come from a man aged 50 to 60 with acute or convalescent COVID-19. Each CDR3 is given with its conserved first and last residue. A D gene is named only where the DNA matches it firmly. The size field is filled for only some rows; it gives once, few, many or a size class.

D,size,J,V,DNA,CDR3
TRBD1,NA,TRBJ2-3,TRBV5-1,TGCGCCAGCACCCCAGGGGGCGGCAACACAGATACGCAGTATTTT,CASTPGGGNTDTQYF
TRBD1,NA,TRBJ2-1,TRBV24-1,TGTGCCACCAGTGACTCGATCCCGGGACAGGGGACTTGGAATGAGCAGTTCTTC,CATSDSIPGQGTWNEQFF
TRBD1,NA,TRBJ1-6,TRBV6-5,TGTGCCAGCAGGGGACAGGCAGCGAGTGGACCCCTCCACTTT,CASRGQAASGPLHF
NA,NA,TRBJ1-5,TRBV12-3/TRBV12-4,TGTGCCAGCAGTTACAGGGTTGAGCAGCCCCAGCATTTT,CASSYRVEQPQHF
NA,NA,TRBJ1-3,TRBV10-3,TGTGCCATTTCCTATGGTGGAAACACCATATATTTT,CAISYGGNTIYF
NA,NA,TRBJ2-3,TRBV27,TGTGCCAGCAGACAGGGAACCACAGATACGCAGTATTTT,CASRQGTTDTQYF
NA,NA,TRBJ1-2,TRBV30,TGTGCCTGGAGTTCTACAGGGTTTTCTGGAGGCTACACCTTC,CAWSSTGFSGGYTF
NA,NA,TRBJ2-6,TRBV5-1,TGCGCCAGCACCAATCAGGGCTCTGGGGCCAACGTCCTGACTTTC,CASTNQGSGANVLTF
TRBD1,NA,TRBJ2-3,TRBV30,TGTGCCTGGGGGCCGGGACAGGGGACAGATACGCAGTATTTT,CAWGPGQGTDTQYF
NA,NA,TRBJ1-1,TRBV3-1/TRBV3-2,TGTGCCAGCAGCCAGCAACGACACAGCCTTGAAGCTTTCTTT,CASSQQRHSLEAFF
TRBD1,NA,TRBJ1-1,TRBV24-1,TGTGCCACCACAACGGGACAGGGTTTTTTTCGGACTGAAGCTTTCTTT,CATTTGQGFFRTEAFF
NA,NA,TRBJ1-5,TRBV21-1,TGTGCCAGCAGCAAAGGAGGCAGGGAAAGTTTTTGTCAGCCCCAGCATTTT,CASSKGGRESFCQPQHF
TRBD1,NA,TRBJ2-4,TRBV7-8,TGTGCCAGCAGCTCGTGGACAGGGGAGGACATTCAGTACTTC,CASSSWTGEDIQYF
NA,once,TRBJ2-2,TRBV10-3,TGTGCCATCAGTGTGGTTCAAACGAGCACCGGGGAGCTGTTTTTT,CAISVVQTSTGELFF
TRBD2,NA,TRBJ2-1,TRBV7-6,TGTGCCAGCAGCAAAGGGACTAGCGGGGGCCCTAATGAGCAGTTCTTC,CASSKGTSGGPNEQFF
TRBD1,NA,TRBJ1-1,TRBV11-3,TGTGCCAGCAGCTTAGGGACAGGGGCAATGAACACTGAAGCTTTCTTT,CASSLGTGAMNTEAFF
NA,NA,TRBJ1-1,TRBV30,TGTGCCTGGGAAGGACAGCTAAACACTGAAGCTTTCTTT,CAWEGQLNTEAFF
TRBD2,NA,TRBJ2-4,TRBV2,TGTGCCAGCAGTGGTAGCGGGGGGGCCCCTTTTCAGTACTTC,CASSGSGGAPFQYF
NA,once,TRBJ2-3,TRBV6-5,TGTGCCAGCACAATCACCCGGGGTGATACGCAGTATTTT,CASTITRGDTQYF
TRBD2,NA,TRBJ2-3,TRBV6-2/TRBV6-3,TGTGCCAGCAGTGTATTAGCGGGGATTGATACGCAGTATTTT,CASSVLAGIDTQYF